This entry lists 21 T cell receptor beta chains sequenced from one sample in a study of blood T cell repertoires in COVID-19 (dated by TCRdb to about 2020). The method behind the library was the immunoSEQ multiplex PCR assay. TCRdb's version of the immuneACCESS table is confined to in-frame rearrangements and falls short of the full clone set. An unresolved V gene accounts for under half of the shortfall where checked; the remainder is of unknown origin. Within this sample are about 210,000 clones, with roughly 80% of them counted one time only. Jointly, the top ten make up about 5.6% of the sample. Sequencing was carried out using peripheral blood. The receptors here all came from a woman in her sixties or seventies with COVID-19, enrolled during active disease.

This rearrangement joins TRBV19 to TRBJ2-2, with a tentative D call TRBD1 (5 bases). Germline V gene lookup returns CDR1 LNHDA and CDR2 SQIVND (reference sequence). Trimming pared 3 bases from V and 3 bases from J, leaving 8 bases between. The CDR3 consists of 14 residues. The CDR3 loop is CASSMGRDTGELFF. The CDR3 DNA is TGTGCCAGTAGTATGGGCAGGGACACCGGGGAGCTGTTTTTT.

The rearrangement uses TRBV5-4 and TRBJ1-2; 9 bases fit TRBD1. Trimming removed 4 bases from V and 3 bases from J; junction bases left unmatched: 10. CDR1 is SGHNT, CDR2 YYREEE, per germline (reference sequence). The CDR3 spans 16 residues. The CDR3 is CASSTPTGGTDYGYTF. CDR3 in DNA: TGTGCCAGCAGCACCCCCACAGGGGGCACCGACTATGGCTACACCTTC.

V usage is TRBV30 and J usage is TRBJ1-6; TRBD1 matches at 11 bases. Losses at the gene ends were 8 bases for V and 9 bases for J; bases not matched to a gene: 9. The CDR3 has 14 amino acids. Per the germline V gene, CDR1 is GTSNPN and CDR2 is SVGIG (reference sequence). This chain's CDR3 is CATKAGTGGSPLHF. The CDR3 DNA reads TGTGCCACGAAGGCGGGGACAGGGGGTTCACCCCTCCACTTT.

J is TRBJ2-2 and V is TRBV5-7, with 8 bases aligning to TRBD2. TRBV5-7 belongs to the ORF category, with a function that is uncertain. This CDR3 region has 18 residues. V was clipped by 1 base and J by 0 bases; unmatched bases: 8. CDR3 coding DNA: TGTGCCAGCAGCTTGTTTAAGGGACTAGAACCGAACACCGGGGAGCTGTTTTTT. This sequence encodes CASSLFKGLEPNTGELFF.

This sequence joins TRBV7-5 and TRBJ2-2; the DNA was not used to check the table's D call, TRBD1. TRBV7-5 has pseudogene status. The CDR3 extends over 17 amino acids. The CDR3 reads CARRSVQGRSNTGELFF. As DNA, the CDR3 is TGTGCCAGAAGATCGGTGCAGGGAAGGTCGAACACCGGGGAGCTGTTTTTT.

The chain is built from TRBV7-8 and TRBJ2-7; 7 nucleotides line up with TRBD2. This CDR3 region has 17 residues. The J segment lost 4 bases and the V segment lost 1 base, leaving 13 bases of the junction unmatched. Germline V gene sequence: CDR1 SGHVS, CDR2 FQNEAQ. The DNA for the CDR3 is TGTGCCAGCAGCTTAGGCCAACTTGCGGGAGCCCGGTACGAGCAGTACTTC. Encoded protein: CASSLGQLAGARYEQYF.

V is TRBV20-1 and J is TRBJ1-5; D is undetermined. Germline CDR1 reads DFQATT; CDR2 reads SNEGSKA (reference sequence). This CDR3 spans 12 amino acids. Deletions cut 3 bases from V and 4 bases from J, with 7 bases between. The CDR3 here is CSASSGNQPQHF. CDR3 nucleotides: TGCAGTGCTAGTTCGGGGAATCAGCCCCAGCATTTT.

The chain joins TRBV2 to TRBJ2-1, with TRBD2 matching over 9 bases. This CDR3 has 13 amino acids. J lost 6 bases, V lost 11 bases, and 8 bases had no gene match. The germline V gene encodes CDR1 SNHLY and CDR2 FYNNEI. The chain's CDR3 is CAAKREARNEQFF. The CDR3 region has the DNA TGTGCCGCCAAGCGGGAGGCCCGCAATGAGCAGTTCTTC.

The V call is TRBV9, the J call TRBJ1-1, with 9 bases lining up with TRBD1. Trimming at V came to 4 bases and at J to 1 base, leaving 5 bases not matched to a gene. There are 15 residues in the CDR3. Germline V CDR1 and CDR2: SGDLS, YYNGEE. DNA of the CDR3: TGTGCCAGCAGCACAGGACAGGGGAAGAACACTGAAGCTTTCTTT. Its translation is CASSTGQGKNTEAFF.

The chain joins TRBV19 to TRBJ1-5; TRBD1 aligns across 8 bases. The CDR3 has 14 amino acids. V lost 9 bases, J lost 16 bases, and 20 bases stayed unmatched. The V gene's germline CDR1 is LNHDA and CDR2 SQIVND (reference sequence). This CDR3 reads CASCSGGRQGILHF. The CDR3 DNA reads TGTGCCAGCTGTTCTGGGGGTCGACAGGGGATTTTACATTTT.

This clone came up a few times. CDR3 sequence (DNA): TGTGCCACCAGTGATGCAGGGGTTTTTCGATCACCCCTCCACTTT. This encodes CATSDAGVFRSPLHF. The rearrangement uses TRBV24-1 and TRBJ1-6, with D possibly TRBD1 on 6 matching bases. V was trimmed by 3 bases and J by 10 bases, leaving 15 bases between them. Per the germline V gene, CDR1 is KGHDR and CDR2 is SFDVKD. The CDR3 extends over 15 amino acids.

Note on this clone: The junction departs from germline at one end; a sequencing error may be responsible. This sequence joins TRBV4-1 and TRBJ1-4; D gene ambiguous. Per the germline V gene, CDR1 is MGHRA and CDR2 is YSYEKL. There are 16 residues in the CDR3. CDR3 protein: CASNQEPQVLGEKLFF. CDR3 nucleotides: TGCGCCAGCAACCAAGAACCCCAGGTGCTTGGGGAAAAACTGTTTTTT.

This clone was seen a handful of times. The rearrangement links TRBV6-2 or TRBV6-3 to TRBJ2-1; 13 bases map to TRBD2. CDR1 and CDR2 (germline): MNHEY, SVGEGT. V was pared by 6 bases and J by 16 bases, with 9 bases of the junction left unmatched. This CDR3 region has 13 residues. CDR3 amino acids: CASSQTSGRAAFF. In DNA, the CDR3 is TGTGCCAGCAGCCAAACTAGCGGGAGGGCCGCATTCTTC.

The chain joins TRBV18 to TRBJ1-1; D is uncertain. Germline V gene data show CDR1 as KGHSH and CDR2 as LQKENI. CDR3 length equals 14 residues. Between the trimmed V and J ends, which lost 3 bases and 0 bases, there was a span of 8 bases. CDR3 loop: CASSPPHLNTEAFF. In DNA form, the CDR3 reads TGTGCCAGCTCACCCCCACATTTGAACACTGAAGCTTTCTTT.

V and J are TRBV3-1 (or the pseudogene TRBV3-2) and TRBJ2-5; D uncertain. Trimming removed 1 base from V and 1 base from J, with 13 bases in between. Germline V gene sequence: CDR1 LGHDT, CDR2 YNNKEL (reference sequence). The CDR3 extends over 16 amino acids. The DNA of the CDR3 is TGTGCCAGCAGCCAAGGTGCACGGAGAACCCAAGAGACCCAGTACTTC. As protein: CASSQGARRTQETQYF.

The chain has TRBV5-4 and TRBJ2-5, with TRBD1 identical over 11 bases. The germline V gene has CDR1 SGHNT and CDR2 YYREEE (reference sequence). CDR3 length: 16 residues. The junction had 7 bases not matched to a gene; V was cut back by 4 bases and J by 2 bases. The CDR3 here is CASSGTDRGRQETQYF. Written as DNA, the CDR3 is TGTGCCAGCAGCGGGACGGACAGGGGGCGACAAGAGACCCAGTACTTC.

The chain links TRBV3-1 (or the pseudogene TRBV3-2) to TRBJ2-1; TRBD2 agrees at 12 bases. Germline CDR1 reads LGHDT; CDR2 reads YNNKEL (reference sequence). The CDR3 runs 13 residues. Trimming cost V 6 bases and J 8 bases; bases outside gene matches: 2. The CDR3 nucleotides read TGTGCCAGCAGTCGACTAGCGGGAGATGAGCAGTTCTTC. As protein: CASSRLAGDEQFF.

Only a few counts were recorded for this clone. The V call is TRBV3-1 (or the pseudogene TRBV3-2), the J call TRBJ2-2; 8 bases match TRBD2. CDR3 length equals 15 residues. J lost 5 bases, V lost 4 bases, and 6 bases had no gene match. CDR1 and CDR2 (germline): LGHDT, YNNKEL (reference sequence). The CDR3 loop reads CASSLSGGRTGELFF. CDR3 nucleotides: TGTGCCAGCAGCCTATCGGGAGGGAGAACCGGGGAGCTGTTTTTT.

The chain is built from TRBV9 and TRBJ2-2; 9 bases are a match to TRBD1. Germline CDR1 reads SGDLS; CDR2 reads YYNGEE. The CDR3 loop spans 18 amino acids. Trimming took 1 base from V and 4 from J; bases not matched to a gene: 11. As DNA, the CDR3 is TGTGCCAGCAGCGTATCCACCGGGACAGGGAGTAGCACCGGGGAGCTGTTTTTT. Translated, it gives CASSVSTGTGSSTGELFF.

This chain links TRBV3-1 (or the pseudogene TRBV3-2) with TRBJ2-7; no definite D call. The CDR3 covers 11 residues. Trimming shortened V by 3 bases and J by 7 bases, and 7 bases separated the two germline ends. Germline V gives CDR1 LGHDT, CDR2 YNNKEL (reference sequence). CDR3 region: CASSHQKEQYF. For the CDR3, the DNA is TGTGCCAGCAGCCACCAAAAAGAGCAGTACTTC.

This clone has only a few counts. J is TRBJ2-7 and V is TRBV7-2, with 8 bases matching TRBD2. Unmatched junction bases numbered 9, after V lost 5 bases and J lost 0 bases. Germline loops: CDR1 SGHTA, CDR2 FQGNSA. The CDR3 runs 16 residues. The CDR3 sequence is CASSLRGGGNSYEQYF. CDR3 DNA sequence: TGTGCCAGCAGCCTTCGGGGGGGAGGGAACTCCTACGAGCAGTACTTC.